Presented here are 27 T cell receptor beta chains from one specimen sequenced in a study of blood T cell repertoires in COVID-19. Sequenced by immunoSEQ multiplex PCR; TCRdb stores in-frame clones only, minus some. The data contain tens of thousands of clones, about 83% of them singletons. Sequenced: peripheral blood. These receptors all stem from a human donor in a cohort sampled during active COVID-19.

CDR3 protein: CSVDISPYSGELFF. The DNA of the CDR3 is TGCAGCGTTGATATTAGCCCCTATTCCGGGGAGCTGTTTTTT. The J gene is TRBJ2-2, the V gene TRBV29-1; no firm D call. The V and J ends lost 3 bases and 6 bases respectively, with 14 bases between them. Looked up from germline, CDR1 is SQVTM and CDR2 is ANQGSEA. The CDR3 contains 14 residues.

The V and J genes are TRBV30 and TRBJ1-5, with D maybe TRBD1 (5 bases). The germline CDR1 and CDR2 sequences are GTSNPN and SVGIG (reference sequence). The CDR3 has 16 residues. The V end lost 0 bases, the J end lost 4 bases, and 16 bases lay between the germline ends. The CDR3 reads CAWSVQGGAGNQPQHF. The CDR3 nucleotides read TGTGCCTGGAGTGTTCAGGGAGGGGCTGGAAATCAGCCCCAGCATTTT.

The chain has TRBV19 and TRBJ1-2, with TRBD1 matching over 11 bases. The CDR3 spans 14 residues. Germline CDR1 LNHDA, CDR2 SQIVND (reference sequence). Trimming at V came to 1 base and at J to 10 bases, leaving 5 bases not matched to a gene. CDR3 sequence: CASSIVGTGGAYTF. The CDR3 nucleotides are TGTGCCAGTAGTATAGTCGGGACAGGGGGAGCCTACACCTTC.

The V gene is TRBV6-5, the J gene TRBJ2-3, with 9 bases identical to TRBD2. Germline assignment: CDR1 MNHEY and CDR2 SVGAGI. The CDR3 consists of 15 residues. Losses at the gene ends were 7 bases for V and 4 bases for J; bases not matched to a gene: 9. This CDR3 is CASTTGRLAADTQYF. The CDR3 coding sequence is TGTGCCAGCACCACGGGAAGACTAGCGGCAGATACGCAGTATTTT.

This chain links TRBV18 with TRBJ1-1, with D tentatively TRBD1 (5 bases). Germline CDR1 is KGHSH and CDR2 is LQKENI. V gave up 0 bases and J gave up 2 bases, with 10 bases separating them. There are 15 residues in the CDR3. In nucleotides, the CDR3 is TGTGCCAGCTCACCACCCTCCGGACAAAACACTGAAGCTTTCTTT. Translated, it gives CASSPPSGQNTEAFF.

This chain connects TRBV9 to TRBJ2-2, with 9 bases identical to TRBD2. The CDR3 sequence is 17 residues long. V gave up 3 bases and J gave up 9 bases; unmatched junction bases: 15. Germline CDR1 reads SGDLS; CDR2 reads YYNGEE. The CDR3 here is CASSARGDGLAGRELFF. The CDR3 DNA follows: TGTGCCAGCAGCGCGAGGGGGGACGGGCTAGCGGGGCGGGAGCTGTTTTTT. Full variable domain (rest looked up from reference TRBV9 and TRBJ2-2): DSGVTQTPKHLITATGQRVTLRCSPRSGDLSVYWYQQSLDQGLQFLIQYYNGEERAKGNILERFSAQQFPDLHSELNLSSLELGDSALYFCASSARGDGLAGRELFFGEGSRLTVL.

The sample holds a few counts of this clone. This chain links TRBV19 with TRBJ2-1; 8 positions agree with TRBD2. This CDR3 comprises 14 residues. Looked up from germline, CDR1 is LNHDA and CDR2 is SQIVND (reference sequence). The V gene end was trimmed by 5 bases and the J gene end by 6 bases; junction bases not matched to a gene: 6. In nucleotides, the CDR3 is TGTGCCAGTAGTTTGGTAGCGGGGCGCAATGAGCAGTTCTTC. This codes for CASSLVAGRNEQFF.

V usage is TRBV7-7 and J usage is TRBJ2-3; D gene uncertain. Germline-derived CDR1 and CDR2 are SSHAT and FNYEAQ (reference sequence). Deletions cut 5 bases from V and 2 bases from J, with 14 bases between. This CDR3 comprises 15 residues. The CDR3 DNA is TGTGCCAGCAGCCTACAGCCTGGCAACACAGATACGCAGTATTTT. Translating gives CASSLQPGNTDTQYF.

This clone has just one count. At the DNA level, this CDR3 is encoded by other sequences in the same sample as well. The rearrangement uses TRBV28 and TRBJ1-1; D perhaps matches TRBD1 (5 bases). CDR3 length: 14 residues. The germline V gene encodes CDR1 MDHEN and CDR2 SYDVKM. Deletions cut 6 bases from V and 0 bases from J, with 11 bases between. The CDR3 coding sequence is TGTGCCAGCAGCCTCGGGGGGTTGAACACTGAAGCTTTCTTT. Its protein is CASSLGGLNTEAFF.

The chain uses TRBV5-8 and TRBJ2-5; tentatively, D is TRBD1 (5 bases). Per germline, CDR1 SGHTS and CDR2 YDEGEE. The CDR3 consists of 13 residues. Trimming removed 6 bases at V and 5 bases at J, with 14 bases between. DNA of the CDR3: TGTGCCAGCAACTTCAGGGCGAGCGAGACCCAGTACTTC. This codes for CASNFRASETQYF. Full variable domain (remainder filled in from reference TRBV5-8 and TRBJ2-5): EAGVTQSPTHLIKTRGQQATLRCSPISGHTSVYWYQQALGLGLQFLLWYDEGEERNRGNFPPRFSGRQFPNYSSELNVNALELEDSALYLCASNFRASETQYFGPGTRLLVL.

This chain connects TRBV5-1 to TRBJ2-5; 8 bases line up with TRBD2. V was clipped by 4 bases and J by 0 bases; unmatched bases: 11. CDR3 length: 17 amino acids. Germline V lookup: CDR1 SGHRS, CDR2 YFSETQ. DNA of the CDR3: TGCGCCAGCAGCCCAGGGAATAGCGGGAAGTACCAAGAGACCCAGTACTTC. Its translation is CASSPGNSGKYQETQYF.

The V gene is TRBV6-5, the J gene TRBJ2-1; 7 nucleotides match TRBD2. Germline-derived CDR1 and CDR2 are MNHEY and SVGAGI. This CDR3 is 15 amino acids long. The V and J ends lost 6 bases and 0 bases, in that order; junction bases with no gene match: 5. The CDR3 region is CASSALARSYNEQFF. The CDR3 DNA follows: TGTGCCAGCAGCGCACTAGCGCGCTCCTACAATGAGCAGTTCTTC.

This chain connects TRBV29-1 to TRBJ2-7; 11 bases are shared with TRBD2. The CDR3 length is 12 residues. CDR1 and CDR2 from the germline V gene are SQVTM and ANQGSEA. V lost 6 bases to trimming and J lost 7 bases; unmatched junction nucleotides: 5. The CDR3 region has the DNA TGCAGCGTACTAGCGGGAGTAGGGGAGCAGTACTTC. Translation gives CSVLAGVGEQYF.

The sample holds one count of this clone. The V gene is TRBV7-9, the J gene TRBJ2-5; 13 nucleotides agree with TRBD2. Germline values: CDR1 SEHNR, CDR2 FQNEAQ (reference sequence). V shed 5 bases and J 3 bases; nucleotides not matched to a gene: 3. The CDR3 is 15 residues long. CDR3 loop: CASSAGLAGKETQYF. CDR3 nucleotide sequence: TGTGCCAGCAGCGCGGGACTAGCGGGGAAAGAGACCCAGTACTTC.

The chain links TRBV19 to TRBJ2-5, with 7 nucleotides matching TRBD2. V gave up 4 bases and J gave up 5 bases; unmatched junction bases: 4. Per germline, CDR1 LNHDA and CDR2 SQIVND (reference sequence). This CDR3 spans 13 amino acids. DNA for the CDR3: TGTGCCAGTAGTAGAGCGGGGATCGAGACCCAGTACTTC. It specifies CASSRAGIETQYF.

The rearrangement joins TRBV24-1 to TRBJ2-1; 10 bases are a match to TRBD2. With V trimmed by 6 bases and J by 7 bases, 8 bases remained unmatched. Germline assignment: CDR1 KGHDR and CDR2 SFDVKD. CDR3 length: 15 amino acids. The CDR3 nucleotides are TGTGCCACCAGTCCTGCTAGCGGGGGCGTGAATGAGCAGTTCTTC. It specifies CATSPASGGVNEQFF.

The CDR3 spells CASTISGLAGYEQYF. The CDR3, as DNA: TGTGCCAGTACCATCTCCGGGCTAGCGGGGTACGAGCAGTACTTC. This sequence joins TRBV19 and TRBJ2-7, with 9 nucleotides matching TRBD2. The CDR3 loop spans 15 amino acids. After removal of 7 bases from V and 4 bases from J, the junction contained 11 bases not matched to a gene. Germline V gene sequence: CDR1 LNHDA, CDR2 SQIVND (reference sequence).

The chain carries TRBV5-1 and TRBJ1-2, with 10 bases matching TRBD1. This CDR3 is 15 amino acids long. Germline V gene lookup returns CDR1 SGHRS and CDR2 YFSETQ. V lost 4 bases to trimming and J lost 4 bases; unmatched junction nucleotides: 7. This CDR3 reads CASSMKTGGAYGYTF. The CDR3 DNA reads TGCGCCAGCAGCATGAAGACAGGGGGCGCCTATGGCTACACCTTC.

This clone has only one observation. This CDR3 reads CASSFISGGAHEQYF. Written as DNA, the CDR3 is TGTGCCAGCAGCTTCATCAGCGGGGGGGCCCACGAGCAGTACTTC. J is TRBJ2-7 and V is TRBV5-6, with 10 bases fitting TRBD2. Germline V gene sequence: CDR1 SGHDT, CDR2 YYEEEE. With V trimmed by 2 bases and J by 5 bases, 7 bases remained unmatched. This CDR3 is 15 amino acids long.

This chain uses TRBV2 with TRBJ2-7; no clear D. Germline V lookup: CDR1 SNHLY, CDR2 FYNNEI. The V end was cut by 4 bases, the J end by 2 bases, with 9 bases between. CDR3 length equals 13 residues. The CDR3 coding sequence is TGTGCCAGCAGTGTTACAGTTCCCTACGAGCAGTACTTC. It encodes CASSVTVPYEQYF.

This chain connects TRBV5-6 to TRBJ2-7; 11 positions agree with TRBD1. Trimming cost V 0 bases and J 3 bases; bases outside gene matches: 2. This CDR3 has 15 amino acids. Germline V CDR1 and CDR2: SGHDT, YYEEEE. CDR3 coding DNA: TGTGCCAGCAGCTTGGTTGGGACAGGGGGCTACGAGCAGTACTTC. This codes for CASSLVGTGGYEQYF.

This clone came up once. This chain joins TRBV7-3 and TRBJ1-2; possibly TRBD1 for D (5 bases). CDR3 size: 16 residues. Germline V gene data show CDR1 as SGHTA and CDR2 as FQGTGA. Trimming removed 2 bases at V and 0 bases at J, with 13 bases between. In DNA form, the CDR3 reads TGTGCCAGCAGCTTATCAGGGCTCGAAGCTAACTATGGCTACACCTTC. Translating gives CASSLSGLEANYGYTF.

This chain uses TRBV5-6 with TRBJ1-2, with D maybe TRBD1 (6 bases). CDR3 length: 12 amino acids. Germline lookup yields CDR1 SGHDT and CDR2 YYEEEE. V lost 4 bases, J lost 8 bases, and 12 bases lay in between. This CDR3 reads CASSGRGTGYTF. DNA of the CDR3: TGTGCCAGCAGCGGCAGGGGTACCGGCTACACCTTC.

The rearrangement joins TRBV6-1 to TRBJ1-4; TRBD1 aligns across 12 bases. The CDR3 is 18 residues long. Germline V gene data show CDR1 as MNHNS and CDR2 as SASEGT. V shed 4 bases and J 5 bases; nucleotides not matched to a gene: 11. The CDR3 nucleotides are TGTGCCAGCAGTGGCCGGGACAGGGGGCGCGCGGGGAATGAAAAACTGTTTTTT. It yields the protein CASSGRDRGRAGNEKLFF.

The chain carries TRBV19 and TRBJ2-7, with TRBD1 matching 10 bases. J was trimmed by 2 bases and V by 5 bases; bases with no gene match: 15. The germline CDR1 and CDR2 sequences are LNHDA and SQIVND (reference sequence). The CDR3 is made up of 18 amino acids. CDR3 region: CASSAGTGAVDLAYEQYF. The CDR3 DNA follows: TGTGCCAGTAGTGCTGGGACAGGGGCCGTTGACCTAGCCTACGAGCAGTACTTC.

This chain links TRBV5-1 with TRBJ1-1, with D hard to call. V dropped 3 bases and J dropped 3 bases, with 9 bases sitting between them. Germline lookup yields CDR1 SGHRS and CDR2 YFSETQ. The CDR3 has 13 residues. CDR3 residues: CASSSNADTEAFF. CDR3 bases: TGCGCCAGCAGCTCAAACGCGGACACTGAAGCTTTCTTT.

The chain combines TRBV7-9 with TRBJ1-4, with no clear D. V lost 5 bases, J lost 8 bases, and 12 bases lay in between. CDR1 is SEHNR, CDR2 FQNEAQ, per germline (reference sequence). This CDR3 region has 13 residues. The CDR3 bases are TGTGCCAGCAGCCTGCGGGGATCGGAAAAACTGTTTTTT. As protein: CASSLRGSEKLFF.